This entry describes one T cell receptor beta chain. The data originate from a study of blood T cell repertoires in COVID-19. Unmatched junction bases numbered 7, after V lost 3 bases and J lost 6 bases. CDR1 is MNHEY and CDR2 is SVGEGT in the germline V gene. CDR3 length equals 16 residues. The table came from immunoSEQ multiplex PCR; TCRdb's copy has only in-frame clones and leaves some out. The sample has 60,000 to 80,000 clones, 80% to 95% seen once. The V and J genes are TRBV6-2 or TRBV6-3 and TRBJ2-2; 10 positions agree with TRBD2. The sample consisted of peripheral blood. The sequence came from a human donor in a cohort sampled during active COVID-19. CDR3: CASSYWTSGASGELFF. CDR3 DNA sequence: TGTGCCAGCAGTTATTGGACTAGCGGAGCATCCGGGGAGCTGTTTTTT.